This T cell receptor (beta chain) was captured by sequencing in a study of blood T cell repertoires in COVID-19. The wider study: From the United States, Italy and Spain came samples of acute and convalescent COVID-19. T cells, B-cell-depleted T cells, or PBMCs provided the cDNA or gDNA that served as material.

Living in 24 US areas, the participants were between about 18 and 90 years of age. The count of this clone is one. The V and J ends lost 2 bases and 1 base respectively, with 8 bases between them. CDR1 and CDR2 (germline): MNHNS, SASEGT. This CDR3 spans 14 amino acids. Authors' analysis steps: Amplification of reference gene primers provided the estimated nucleated cell counts. Profiled with immunoSEQ multiplex PCR; TCRdb holds only in-frame clones, not every one. Clonal size and the V and J genes are those of that table, whereas D and trimming came from the DNA. The sample has roughly 250,000 clones; about 85% are singletons.

V is TRBV6-1 and J is TRBJ1-1; no definite D call. The clonotype was recovered from a woman aged 30 to 39 with acute COVID-19. Sequenced input: PBMCs or T cells enriched from blood (not recorded which). CDR3 residues: CASSETRSNTEAFF. The CDR3 DNA sequence: TGTGCCAGCAGTGAAACTAGATCGAACACTGAAGCTTTCTTT.